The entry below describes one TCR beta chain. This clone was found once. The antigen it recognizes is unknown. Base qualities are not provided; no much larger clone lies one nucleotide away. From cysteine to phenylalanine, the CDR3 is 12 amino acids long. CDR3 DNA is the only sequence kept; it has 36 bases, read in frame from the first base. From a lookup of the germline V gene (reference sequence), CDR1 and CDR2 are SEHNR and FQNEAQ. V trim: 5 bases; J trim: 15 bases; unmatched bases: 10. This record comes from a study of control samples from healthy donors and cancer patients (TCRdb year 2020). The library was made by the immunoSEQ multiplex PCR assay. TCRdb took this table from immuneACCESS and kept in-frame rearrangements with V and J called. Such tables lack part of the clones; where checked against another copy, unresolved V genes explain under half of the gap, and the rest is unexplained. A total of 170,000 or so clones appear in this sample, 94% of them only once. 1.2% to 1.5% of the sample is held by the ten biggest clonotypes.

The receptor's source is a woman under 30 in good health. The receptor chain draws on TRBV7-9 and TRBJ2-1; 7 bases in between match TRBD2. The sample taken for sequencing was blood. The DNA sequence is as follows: TGTGCCAGCAGCACCCTAGCGGAGGGGCGGTTCTTC. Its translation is CASSTLAEGRFF.